This T cell receptor (beta chain) was sequenced in a study of blood T cells in healthy people across ages. Study-level information: There was about one barcoded beta molecule captured by template switching per two T cells.

Trimming cost V 4 bases and J 7 bases, with 13 bases left between them. Germline V gives CDR1 SGHRS, CDR2 YFSETQ. The CDR3 runs to 13 residues. Primed by a sample-barcoded 5' primer and a J-beta primer mix, a second PCR proceeded for 7 to 11 cycles. TCRdb ran MiXCR on the 5' RACE reads and lists one entry per CDR3 protein. The table records 1.6 million or so distinct CDR3 sequences, approximately 32% of them present only once. This clonotype was counted between two and nine times. The clonotype comes from a woman younger than 45 in good health. This chain connects TRBV5-1 to TRBJ2-3; TRBD2 might be the D (5 bases). The sequenced material came from blood. This chain's CDR3 is CASSLVGENTQYF. The CDR3 DNA follows: TGCGCCAGCAGCCTTGTTGGGGAGAATACGCAGTATTTT.